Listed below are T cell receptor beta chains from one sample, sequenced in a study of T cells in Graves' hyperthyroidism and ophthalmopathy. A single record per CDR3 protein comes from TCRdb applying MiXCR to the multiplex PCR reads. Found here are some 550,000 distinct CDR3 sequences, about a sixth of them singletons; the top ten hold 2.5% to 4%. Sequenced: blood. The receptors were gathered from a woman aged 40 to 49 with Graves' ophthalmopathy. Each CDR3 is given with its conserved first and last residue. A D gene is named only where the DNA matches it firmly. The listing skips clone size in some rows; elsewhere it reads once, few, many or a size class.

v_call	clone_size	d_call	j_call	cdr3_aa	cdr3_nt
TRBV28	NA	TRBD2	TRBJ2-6	CASSLEGGSGTTIGANVLTF	TGTGCCAGCAGTCTTGAGGGTGGTAGCGGGACTACCATTGGGGCCAACGTCCTGACTTTC
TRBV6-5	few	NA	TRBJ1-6	CASSFPRSPLHF	TGTGCCAGCAGTTTCCCGAGGTCACCCCTCCACTTT
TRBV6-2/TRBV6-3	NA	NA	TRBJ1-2	CASSYSKRGPEGYTF	TGTGCCAGCAGTTACTCGAAGCGTGGGCCTGAGGGCTACACCTTC
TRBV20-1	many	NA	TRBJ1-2	CSASPPGTYGYTF	TGCAGTGCTAGTCCCCCAGGGACCTATGGCTACACCTTC
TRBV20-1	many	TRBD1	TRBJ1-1	CSARVQGQVNTEAFF	TGCAGTGCTAGAGTCCAAGGACAGGTCAACACTGAAGCTTTCTTT
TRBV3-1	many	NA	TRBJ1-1	CASVPNRGAEAFF	TGTGCCAGCGTCCCGAACCGGGGGGCTGAAGCTTTCTTT
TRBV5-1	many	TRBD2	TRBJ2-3	CASRYTSGSTDTQYF	TGCGCCAGCAGATACACTAGCGGTAGCACAGATACGCAGTATTTT
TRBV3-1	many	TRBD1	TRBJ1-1	CASSHPTGVISEAFF	TGTGCCAGCAGCCACCCGACAGGGGTTATCTCTGAAGCTTTCTTT
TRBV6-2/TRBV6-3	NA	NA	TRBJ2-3	CASSYVLLTDTQYF	TGTGCCAGCAGTTACGTGCTACTGACAGATACGCAGTATTTT
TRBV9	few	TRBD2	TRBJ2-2	CASSVQIRTSGVHTGELFF	TGTGCCAGCAGCGTACAGATCAGGACTAGCGGGGTACACACCGGGGAGCTGTTTTTT
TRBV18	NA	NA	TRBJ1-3	CASSRAVSLGGNTIYF	TGTGCCAGCTCACGAGCAGTATCGCTGGGTGGAAACACCATATATTTT
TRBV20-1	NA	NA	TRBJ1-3	CSARDPSVGGNTIYF	TGCAGTGCTAGAGACCCCTCCGTTGGTGGAAACACCATATATTTT
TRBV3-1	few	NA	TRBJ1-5	CASSHGADQPQHF	TGTGCCAGCAGCCACGGGGCTGATCAGCCCCAGCATTTT
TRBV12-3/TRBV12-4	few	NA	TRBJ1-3	CASRDSSSGNTIYF	TGTGCCAGCAGGGACTCCAGCTCTGGAAACACCATATATTTT
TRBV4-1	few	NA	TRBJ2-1	CASSPRTLYNEQFF	TGCGCCAGCAGTCCGCGGACACTGTACAATGAGCAGTTCTTC
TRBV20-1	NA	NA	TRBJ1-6	CSAPTHPRNSPLHF	TGCAGTGCTCCGACCCACCCGAGGAATTCACCCCTCCACTTT
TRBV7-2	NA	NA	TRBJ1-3	CASSHTGDSGNTIYF	TGTGCCAGCAGCCACACAGGCGACTCTGGAAACACCATATATTTT
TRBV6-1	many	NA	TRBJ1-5	CASRAGRDPSNQPQHF	TGTGCCAGCAGGGCGGGGAGGGATCCTAGCAATCAGCCCCAGCATTTT
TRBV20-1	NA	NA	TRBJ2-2	CSARDQTGELFF	TGCAGTGCTAGAGATCAGACCGGGGAGCTGTTTTTT
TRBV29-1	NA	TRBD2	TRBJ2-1	CSGHLAGDEQFF	TGCAGCGGACACCTAGCGGGTGATGAGCAGTTCTTC
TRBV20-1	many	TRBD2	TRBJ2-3	CSASRASGRAVDTQYF	TGCAGTGCTAGTCGGGCCAGCGGGAGGGCCGTAGATACGCAGTATTTT
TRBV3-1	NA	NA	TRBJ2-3	CASSQERITDTQYF	TGTGCCAGCAGCCAAGAGCGCATCACAGATACGCAGTATTTT
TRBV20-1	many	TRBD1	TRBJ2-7	CSAPRQGANYEQYF	TGCAGTGCTCCCCGACAGGGGGCCAACTACGAGCAGTACTTC
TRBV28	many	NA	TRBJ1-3	CASSSAGQISSGNTIYF	TGTGCCAGCAGTTCGGCTGGACAGATAAGCTCTGGAAACACCATATATTTT
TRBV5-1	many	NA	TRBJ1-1	CASSFRGSRNTEAFF	TGCGCCAGCAGCTTTCGGGGAAGTAGGAACACTGAAGCTTTCTTT
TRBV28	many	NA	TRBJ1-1	CASSSHLGQRNTEAFF	TGTGCCAGCAGCTCTCATTTGGGTCAAAGAAACACTGAAGCTTTCTTT
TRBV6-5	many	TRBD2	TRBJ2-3	CASSYSTAGDMSDTQYF	TGTGCCAGCAGTTACTCGACCGCGGGAGACATGTCAGATACGCAGTATTTT
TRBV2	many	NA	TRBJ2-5	CASNGLHQETQYF	TGTGCCAGCAATGGACTGCACCAAGAGACCCAGTACTTC
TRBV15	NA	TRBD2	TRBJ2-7	CATSQSRGEGYEQYF	TGTGCCACCAGCCAGAGTCGAGGGGAGGGGTACGAGCAGTACTTC
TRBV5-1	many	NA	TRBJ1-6	CASSLEENSPLHF	TGCGCCAGCAGCTTGGAGGAGAATTCACCCCTCCACTTT
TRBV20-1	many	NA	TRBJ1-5	CSAYYTGRSGNQPQHF	TGCAGTGCGTATTACACTGGGAGGTCGGGCAATCAGCCCCAGCATTTT
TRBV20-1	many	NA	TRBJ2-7	CSARSARFFEQYF	TGCAGTGCTAGGTCCGCTAGGTTTTTCGAGCAGTACTTC
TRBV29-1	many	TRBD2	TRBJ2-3	CSVDGTSGRSTDTQYF	TGCAGCGTTGATGGGACTAGCGGGAGGAGCACAGATACGCAGTATTTT
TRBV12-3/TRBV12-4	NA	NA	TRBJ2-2	CASSYLGDGELFF	TGTGCCAGCAGTTATCTGGGGGACGGGGAGCTGTTTTTT
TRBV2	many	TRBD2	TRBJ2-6	CASSDLGLAGGLADSGANVLTF	TGTGCCAGCAGCGACCTGGGACTAGCGGGGGGGCTGGCGGACTCTGGGGCCAACGTCCTGACTTTC
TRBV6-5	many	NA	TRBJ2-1	CASSYSGPPRNHEQFF	TGTGCCAGCAGTTACTCTGGCCCCCCGCGGAACCATGAGCAGTTCTTC
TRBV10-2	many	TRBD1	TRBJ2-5	CASSRQGAGETQYF	TGCGCCAGCAGCCGACAGGGGGCGGGGGAGACCCAGTACTTC
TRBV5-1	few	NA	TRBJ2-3	CASSFQGNLRTDTQYF	TGCGCCAGCAGCTTTCAGGGGAATTTGAGGACAGATACGCAGTATTTT
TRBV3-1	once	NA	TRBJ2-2	CASSFAGSNTGELFF	TGTGCCAGCAGCTTTGCGGGTTCGAACACCGGGGAGCTGTTTTTT
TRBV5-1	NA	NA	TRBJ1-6	CASSQSSGASYNSPLHF	TGCGCCAGCAGCCAAAGCTCGGGGGCCTCCTATAATTCACCCCTCCACTTT
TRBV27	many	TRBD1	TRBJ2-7	CASSTPPRDRVNEQYF	TGTGCCAGCAGTACTCCCCCCCGGGACAGGGTGAACGAGCAGTACTTC
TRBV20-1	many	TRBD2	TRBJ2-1	CSAIETWTSGVDEQFF	TGCAGTGCTATCGAGACTTGGACTAGCGGGGTCGATGAGCAGTTCTTC
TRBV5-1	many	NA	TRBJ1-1	CASSFEERGAEAFF	TGCGCCAGCAGCTTCGAGGAGAGGGGGGCTGAAGCTTTCTTT
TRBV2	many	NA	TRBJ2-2	CASRDQHEINTGELFF	TGTGCCAGCAGGGACCAGCACGAGATAAACACCGGGGAGCTGTTTTTT
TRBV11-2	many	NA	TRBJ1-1	CASSARAIHTEAFF	TGTGCCAGCAGCGCCCGGGCGATCCACACTGAAGCTTTCTTT
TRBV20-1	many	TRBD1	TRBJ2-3	CSARSYFEVGQLTDTQYF	TGCAGTGCTAGATCTTACTTCGAAGTGGGACAGTTAACAGATACGCAGTATTTT
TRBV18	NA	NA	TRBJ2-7	CASSHLEDEQYF	TGTGCCAGCTCACACCTAGAGGACGAGCAGTACTTC
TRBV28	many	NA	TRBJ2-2	CASSFLDRNTGELFF	TGTGCCAGCAGTTTCCTGGACAGGAACACCGGGGAGCTGTTTTTT
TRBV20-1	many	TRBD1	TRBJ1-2	CSARGTGGVGGYTF	TGCAGTGCTAGGGGGACAGGGGGCGTTGGTGGCTACACCTTC
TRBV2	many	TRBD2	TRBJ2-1	CASSRDGSGRVNEQFF	TGTGCCAGCAGCCGGGATGGTAGCGGGAGGGTAAATGAGCAGTTCTTC
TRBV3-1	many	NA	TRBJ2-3	CASSQAMGGGTDTQYF	TGTGCCAGCAGCCAAGCTATGGGGGGAGGCACAGATACGCAGTATTTT
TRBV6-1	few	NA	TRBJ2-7	CASIRWSSYEQYF	TGTGCCAGCATCCGTTGGTCCTCCTACGAGCAGTACTTC
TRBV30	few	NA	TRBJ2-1	CAWSVLINYNEQFF	TGTGCCTGGAGTGTACTTATAAACTACAATGAGCAGTTCTTC